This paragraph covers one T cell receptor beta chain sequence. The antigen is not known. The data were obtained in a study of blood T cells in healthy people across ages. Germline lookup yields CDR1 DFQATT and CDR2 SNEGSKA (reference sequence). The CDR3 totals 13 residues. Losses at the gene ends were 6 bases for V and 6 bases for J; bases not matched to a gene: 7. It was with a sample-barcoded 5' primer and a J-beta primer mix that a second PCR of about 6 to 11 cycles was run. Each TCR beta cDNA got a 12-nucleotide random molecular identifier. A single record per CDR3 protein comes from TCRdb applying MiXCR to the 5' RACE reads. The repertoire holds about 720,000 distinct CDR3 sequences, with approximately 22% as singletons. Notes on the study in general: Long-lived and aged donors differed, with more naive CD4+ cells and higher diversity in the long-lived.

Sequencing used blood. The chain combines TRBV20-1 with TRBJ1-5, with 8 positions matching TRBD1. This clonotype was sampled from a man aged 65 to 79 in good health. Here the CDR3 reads CSAGAGGSQPQHF. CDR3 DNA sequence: TGCAGTGCAGGGGCAGGGGGCAGTCAGCCCCAGCATTTT.